The 27 T cell receptor beta chains reported below all come from one sample, sequenced in a study of blood T cell repertoires in COVID-19. The repertoire was sequenced with immunoSEQ multiplex PCR; TCRdb's copy has only in-frame clones and lacks some. This sample yields roughly 71,000 clones, of which under 90% are seen a single time; around a sixth belongs to the top ten. The sequencing sample was made of peripheral blood. These receptors came from a man between 70 and 80 years old who had recovered from COVID-19.

This chain links TRBV3-1 (or the pseudogene TRBV3-2) with TRBJ2-3; tentatively, D is TRBD2 (6 bases). The V and J ends lost 6 bases and 0 bases respectively, with 16 bases between them. The CDR3 is 16 amino acids. Germline values: CDR1 LGHDT, CDR2 YNNKEL (reference sequence). The CDR3: CASRLAGSLSTDTQYF. The DNA of the CDR3 is TGTGCCAGCAGGTTGGCGGGATCCCTAAGCACAGATACGCAGTATTTT.

The CDR3 spells CASALAGGPGNEQFF. The CDR3, as DNA: TGTGCCAGCGCCCTAGCGGGAGGGCCGGGTAATGAGCAGTTCTTC. The V call is TRBV6-5, the J call TRBJ2-1, with 12 bases identical to TRBD2. V dropped 8 bases and J dropped 7; count of bases not matched to a gene: 9. CDR3 length: 15 amino acids. Germline V CDR1 and CDR2: MNHEY, SVGAGI.

This sequence joins TRBV6-5 and TRBJ2-7; perhaps TRBD1 as D (6 bases). Per germline, CDR1 MNHEY and CDR2 SVGAGI. CDR3 length equals 15 residues. Trimming removed 5 bases from V and 7 bases from J, with 21 bases in between. The CDR3 DNA reads as TGTGCCAGCAGTCCCCCCCCCTCCAGGGGTGGAGAGCAGTACTTC. It translates to CASSPPPSRGGEQYF.

This clone was seen a single time. The chain recombines TRBV11-2 with TRBJ2-7; 9 bases agree with TRBD1. Trimming at V came to 7 bases and at J to 4 bases, leaving 8 bases not matched to a gene. CDR1 is SGHAT and CDR2 is FQNNGV in the germline V gene. There are 14 residues in the CDR3. The CDR3, as DNA: TGTGCCAGCATGCGCACCGGGACAGGGTACGAGCAGTACTTC. Translating it yields CASMRTGTGYEQYF. Full variable domain (rest looked up from reference TRBV11-2 and TRBJ2-7): EAGVAQSPRYKIIEKRQSVAFWCNPISGHATLYWYQQILGQGPKLLIQFQNNGVVDDSQLPKDRFSAERLKGVDSTLKIQPAKLEDSAVYLCASMRTGTGYEQYFGPGTRLTVT.

The chain employs TRBV18 and TRBJ1-2; a weak D match, TRBD1 (5 bases). Germline CDR1 and CDR2: KGHSH and LQKENI. This CDR3 is built from 15 residues. Trimming pared 0 bases from V and 4 bases from J, leaving 12 bases between. CDR3 residues: CASSPPLTDFYGYTF. The DNA of the CDR3 is TGTGCCAGCTCACCACCATTGACAGACTTCTATGGCTACACCTTC.

The genes are TRBV19 and TRBJ2-2, with TRBD2 identical over 7 bases. V was pared by 5 bases and J by 5 bases, with 11 bases of the junction left unmatched. This CDR3 region has 16 residues. Germline V lookup: CDR1 LNHDA, CDR2 SQIVND (reference sequence). The CDR3 loop reads CASSPASGVGTGELFF. In nucleotides, the CDR3 is TGTGCCAGTAGTCCCGCCAGCGGGGTAGGGACCGGGGAGCTGTTTTTT.

V and J are TRBV27 and TRBJ2-7, with TRBD2 as a possible D gene (6 bases). The germline V gene has CDR1 MNHEY and CDR2 SMNVEV (reference sequence). The CDR3 is made up of 14 amino acids. Trimming removed 3 bases at V and 1 base at J, with 10 bases between. DNA for the CDR3: TGTGCCAGCAGTTTTAGGCGGGGTTCCTACGAGCAGTACTTC. This translates into CASSFRRGSYEQYF.

This clone was detected only a few times. The chain is built from TRBV5-1 and TRBJ1-2; the D gene is possibly TRBD1 (5 bases). Trimming stripped 2 bases from V and 0 bases from J, with 8 bases between. Germline V gene data show CDR1 as SGHRS and CDR2 as YFSETQ. The CDR3 is 14 residues long. CDR3 sequence reads: CASSLQVSNYGYTF. The DNA of the CDR3 is TGCGCCAGCAGCTTACAGGTTTCTAACTATGGCTACACCTTC.

V and J are TRBV28 and TRBJ1-5; D not certain. The CDR3 sequence is 14 residues long. Trimming left V 5 bases short and J 7 bases short, with 15 bases between. Looked up from germline, CDR1 is MDHEN and CDR2 is SYDVKM. CDR3 nucleotides: TGTGCCAGCAGTCAAGAGGAGGGTTACCAGCCCCAGCATTTT. Protein sequence: CASSQEEGYQPQHF.

This clone has just a few counts. The chain carries TRBV30 and TRBJ1-2; 8 positions agree with TRBD1. Germline V gene lookup returns CDR1 GTSNPN and CDR2 SVGIG (reference sequence). The CDR3 contains 15 residues. Trimming removed 3 bases from V and 4 bases from J; junction bases left unmatched: 10. The DNA for the CDR3 is TGTGCCTGGAGCCTAACCAGTACAGGGGGCTATGGCTACACCTTC. This sequence encodes CAWSLTSTGGYGYTF.

The chain couples TRBV6-5 to TRBJ1-2, with D possibly matching TRBD1 (5 bases). CDR3 size: 13 residues. V lost 7 bases, J lost 4 bases, and 13 bases lay in between. The germline V gene encodes CDR1 MNHEY and CDR2 SVGAGI. The CDR3 spells CASKPGRLYGYTF. CDR3 nucleotide sequence: TGTGCCAGCAAACCAGGGCGGCTCTATGGCTACACCTTC.

This clone has a handful of counts. The V and J genes are TRBV4-2 and TRBJ1-4; D remains ambiguous. This CDR3 contains 15 residues. V was cut by 3 bases and J by 0 bases, with 8 bases left in between. Germline V gene lookup returns CDR1 LGHNA and CDR2 YNFKEQ. CDR3 protein: CASSQTTSTNEKLFF. As DNA, the CDR3 is TGTGCCAGCAGCCAGACTACTTCAACTAATGAAAAACTGTTTTTT.

The V and J genes are TRBV6-6 and TRBJ2-2; TRBD2 matches at 13 bases. CDR3 size: 15 residues. The germline gives CDR1 MNHNY, CDR2 SVGAGI (reference sequence). After removal of 7 bases from V and 4 bases from J, the junction contained 3 bases not matched to a gene. DNA for the CDR3: TGTGCCAGCAAAACTAGCGGGAGGGGCACCGGGGAGCTGTTTTTT. Amino acid sequence: CASKTSGRGTGELFF.

V and J are TRBV23-1 and TRBJ2-7; 9 bases line up with TRBD2. Being an ORF, TRBV23-1 has a function that is uncertain. V was clipped by 2 bases and J by 0 bases; unmatched bases: 8. The CDR3 extends over 17 amino acids. CDR3 in amino acids: CASSQPKAGGLSYEQYF. The CDR3 bases are TGCGCCAGCAGTCAACCAAAAGCGGGGGGCCTCTCCTACGAGCAGTACTTC.

The chain joins TRBV7-2 to TRBJ2-5; 7 bases line up with TRBD1. Trimming cost V 1 base and J 5 bases; bases outside gene matches: 7. This CDR3 has 15 amino acids. Germline loops: CDR1 SGHTA, CDR2 FQGNSA. CDR3 amino acids: CASSLGDRVGETQYF. CDR3 nucleotide sequence: TGTGCCAGCAGCTTAGGCGACAGGGTGGGCGAGACCCAGTACTTC.

The rearrangement joins TRBV29-1 to TRBJ2-3; perhaps TRBD2 as D (5 bases). Trimming removed 4 bases at V and 6 bases at J, with 17 bases between. The CDR3 has 14 residues. Germline CDR1 SQVTM, CDR2 ANQGSEA. The CDR3 DNA follows: TGCAGCGTTGTTCCCGACGGGGTGTCGGATACGCAGTATTTT. Its translation is CSVVPDGVSDTQYF.

The genes are TRBV19 and TRBJ2-1, with 8 bases fitting TRBD2. Trimming removed 7 bases from V and 10 bases from J; junction bases left unmatched: 12. The CDR3 sequence is 14 residues long. The germline CDR1 and CDR2 sequences are LNHDA and SQIVND (reference sequence). CDR3 protein: CASTPVAGGWEQFF. The CDR3 DNA sequence: TGTGCCAGTACCCCAGTGGCGGGGGGTTGGGAGCAGTTCTTC. Complete variable domain (other parts from reference TRBV19 and TRBJ2-1): DGGITQSPKYLFRKEGQNVTLSCEQNLNHDAMYWYRQDPGQGLRLIYYSQIVNDFQKGDIAEGYSVSREKKESFPLTVTSAQKNPTAFYLCASTPVAGGWEQFFGPGTRLTVL.

The V and J genes are TRBV29-1 and TRBJ1-1; TRBD1 agrees at 8 bases. This CDR3 is built from 13 residues. The V gene's germline CDR1 is SQVTM and CDR2 ANQGSEA. Trimming cost V 5 bases and J 3 bases; bases outside gene matches: 5. The CDR3 region is CSVSTGGDTEAFF. The CDR3 nucleotides read TGCAGCGTTTCCACAGGGGGGGACACTGAAGCTTTCTTT.

The chain has TRBV29-1 and TRBJ2-7; 8 positions agree with TRBD1. Losses at the gene ends were 4 bases for V and 3 bases for J; bases not matched to a gene: 2. The CDR3 contains 12 residues. Germline V lookup: CDR1 SQVTM, CDR2 ANQGSEA. The CDR3 protein is CSVGDRIYEQYF. DNA for the CDR3: TGCAGCGTTGGGGACAGGATCTACGAGCAGTACTTC.

The chain is built from TRBV7-8 and TRBJ2-5; possibly TRBD2 for D (6 bases). Trimming stripped 1 base from V and 1 base from J, with 13 bases between. Germline V gene data show CDR1 as SGHVS and CDR2 as FQNEAQ. CDR3 size: 16 residues. This chain's CDR3 is CASSLGLGVSQETQYF. CDR3 DNA sequence: TGTGCCAGCAGCTTAGGACTAGGGGTGAGCCAAGAGACCCAGTACTTC.

V and J are TRBV6-5 and TRBJ1-2; 9 bases are a match to TRBD1. J gave up 2 bases and V 6 bases, and 7 bases lay outside the gene matches. CDR1 is MNHEY and CDR2 is SVGAGI in the germline V gene. CDR3 length: 15 residues. The CDR3 sequence: CASSPDRGLNYGYTF. CDR3 nucleotide sequence: TGTGCCAGCAGCCCGGACAGGGGACTCAACTATGGCTACACCTTC.

The chain employs TRBV2 and TRBJ1-4; D unclear. V dropped 3 bases and J dropped 7 bases, with 9 bases sitting between them. The CDR3 covers 13 residues. From germline, CDR1 is SNHLY and CDR2 FYNNEI. CDR3 sequence reads: CASSEVGVEKLFF. The CDR3 DNA is TGTGCCAGCAGTGAGGTGGGAGTTGAAAAACTGTTTTTT.

This chain links TRBV28 with TRBJ2-4; D is undetermined. This CDR3 is built from 16 residues. Trimming took off 6 bases at V and 2 bases at J, with 17 bases between the two ends. Germline CDR1 and CDR2: MDHEN and SYDVKM. In nucleotides, the CDR3 is TGTGCCAGCAGGCTAACGGCGGCCGGATCCAAAAACATTCAGTACTTC. Residues: CASRLTAAGSKNIQYF.

The J gene is TRBJ1-6, the V gene TRBV5-4; tentative D call: TRBD1 (5 bases). The CDR3 runs to 13 residues. Trimming shortened V by 0 bases and J by 8 bases, and 6 bases separated the two germline ends. The germline V gene has CDR1 SGHNT and CDR2 YYREEE (reference sequence). CDR3 sequence reads: CASSLEGDSPLHF. CDR3 bases: TGTGCCAGCAGCTTGGAAGGGGATTCACCCCTCCACTTT.

The chain joins TRBV30 to TRBJ1-1, with TRBD1 matching 8 bases. With 5 bases clipped from V and 7 bases from J, the junction kept 6 bases outside the gene matches. Germline V gene lookup returns CDR1 GTSNPN and CDR2 SVGIG (reference sequence). The CDR3 loop spans 12 amino acids. CDR3: CAWGRQGFEAFF. DNA of the CDR3: TGTGCCTGGGGAAGACAGGGGTTTGAAGCTTTCTTT. Filled out from reference TRBV30 and TRBJ1-1, the complete variable domain reads SQTIHQWPATLVQPVGSPLSLECTVEGTSNPNLYWYRQAAGRGLQLLFYSVGIGQISSEVPQNLSASRPQDRQFILSSKKLLLSDSGFYLCAWGRQGFEAFFGQGTRLTVV.

CDR3: CASSVNRDTYEQYF. CDR3 DNA: TGTGCCAGCAGCGTCAACCGGGATACCTACGAGCAGTACTTC. The J gene is TRBJ2-7, the V gene TRBV7-2, with D possibly being TRBD2 (5 bases). Trimming took 5 bases from V and 2 from J, leaving 13 bases between them. The CDR3 is 14 residues long. The germline CDR1 and CDR2 sequences are SGHTA and FQGNSA.

The rearrangement uses TRBV28 and TRBJ1-5; the match to TRBD1 covers 8 bases. V lost 6 bases to trimming and J lost 4 bases; unmatched junction nucleotides: 23. Germline lookup yields CDR1 MDHEN and CDR2 SYDVKM. The CDR3 sequence is 20 residues long. CDR3 region: CASSPGVPGGLASYNQPQHF. DNA of the CDR3: TGTGCCAGCAGCCCGGGGGTGCCAGGGGGCTTAGCCTCATATAATCAGCCCCAGCATTTT.